These 5 T cell receptor beta chains were sequenced from one sample in a study of blood T cell repertoires in COVID-19. Clones were sequenced by immunoSEQ multiplex PCR, and TCRdb holds only the in-frame ones, with some missing. The sample consists of fewer than 40,000 clones, roughly 77% of them appearing once. The sample comprised peripheral blood. These receptors came from a man at least 80 years old with active or convalescent COVID-19.

This rearrangement joins TRBV4-3 to TRBJ1-2; weak D call: TRBD1 (5 bases). The germline CDR1 and CDR2 sequences are LGHNA and YSLEER. The V end lost 10 bases, the J end lost 4 bases, and 13 bases lay between the germline ends. The CDR3 contains 12 residues. The CDR3 sequence is CATGDVRYGYTF. CDR3 bases: TGCGCCACGGGGGACGTCCGCTATGGCTACACCTTC.

V gene TRBV11-2 combines with J gene TRBJ2-4, with 7 nucleotides matching TRBD1. With V trimmed by 4 bases and J by 2 bases, 11 bases remained unmatched. The CDR3 extends over 17 amino acids. The germline V gene has CDR1 SGHAT and CDR2 FQNNGV. The CDR3 loop is CASSSHALTGTKNIQYF. In DNA, the CDR3 is TGTGCCAGCAGCTCCCACGCACTGACAGGGACCAAAAACATTCAGTACTTC.

The chain links TRBV5-1 to TRBJ2-3; D is ambiguous. This CDR3 has 15 amino acids. Trimming stripped 4 bases from V and 2 bases from J, with 14 bases between. CDR1 and CDR2 (germline): SGHRS, YFSETQ. The CDR3 region is CASSLLVTLTDTQYF. The CDR3 region has the DNA TGCGCCAGCAGCCTATTGGTTACCCTCACAGATACGCAGTATTTT.

This rearrangement joins TRBV24-1 to TRBJ1-4; D not resolved. The V gene lost 2 bases and the J gene lost 8 bases, with 5 bases spanning the gap. The germline gives CDR1 KGHDR, CDR2 SFDVKD. This CDR3 comprises 12 residues. The CDR3 loop is CATSDSGEKLFF. Here the CDR3 DNA reads TGTGCCACCAGTGATTCAGGCGAAAAACTGTTTTTT.

The genes are TRBV30 and TRBJ2-7, with 7 bases aligning to TRBD1. The CDR3 is 13 amino acids. Trimming took 3 bases from V and 3 from J; bases not matched to a gene: 5. From germline, CDR1 is GTSNPN and CDR2 SVGIG (reference sequence). The CDR3 loop is CAWSRNRGYEQYF. CDR3 sequence (DNA): TGTGCCTGGAGCAGGAACAGGGGCTACGAGCAGTACTTC.